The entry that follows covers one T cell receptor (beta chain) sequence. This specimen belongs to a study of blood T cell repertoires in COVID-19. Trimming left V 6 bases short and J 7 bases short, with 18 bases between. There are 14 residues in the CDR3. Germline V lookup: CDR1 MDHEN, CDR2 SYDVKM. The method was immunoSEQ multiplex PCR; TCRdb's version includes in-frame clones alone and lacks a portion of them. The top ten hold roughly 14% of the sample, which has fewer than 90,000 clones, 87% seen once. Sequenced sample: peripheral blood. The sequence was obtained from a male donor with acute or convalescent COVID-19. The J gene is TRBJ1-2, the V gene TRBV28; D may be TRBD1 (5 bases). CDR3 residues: CASRIEGLRTGYTF. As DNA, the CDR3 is TGTGCCAGCAGAATTGAGGGACTTAGGACTGGCTACACCTTC.